The present T cell receptor (beta chain) was sequenced within a study of T cells after yellow fever vaccination. General observations from the study: A large majority of primary-vaccination clones showed up again after the booster (approximately 95% CD4, around 90% CD8).

For TCR, cDNA came from 5'RACE template switching, which added a universal primer site and UMIs. TCRdb passed the 5' RACE reads through MiXCR, listing each CDR3 protein once. Here the sample spans some 300,000 distinct CDR3 sequences, roughly 3.5% being singletons. Regarding this clonotype: Its antigen is not known.

The length of the CDR3 is 20 residues. J gave up 4 bases and V 5 bases, and 16 bases lay outside the gene matches. In germline, CDR1 is SEHNR, CDR2 FQNEAQ (reference sequence). The sample in question was PBMCs, obtained on the day of the yellow fever booster vaccination. This clonotype originated in a young man who received the YFV17D yellow fever vaccine. The chain links TRBV7-9 to TRBJ2-6; 11 positions match TRBD1. As DNA, the CDR3 is TGTGCCAGCAGCACCGCCGGGACAGGGGGAACGACGAAAGGGGCCAACGTCCTGACTTTC. Protein: CASSTAGTGGTTKGANVLTF. Based on the CDR3 plus reference TRBV7-9 and TRBJ2-6, the full variable domain is DTGVSQNPRHKITKRGQNVTFRCDPISEHNRLYWYRQTLGQGPEFLTYFQNEAQLEKSRLLSDRFSAERPKGSFSTLEIQRTEQGDSAMYLCASSTAGTGGTTKGANVLTFGAGSRLTVL.